This T cell receptor beta chain was identified during a study of CD8+ T cells in alopecia areata. Study-wide results and limits: Lesional tissue from the scalp (especially in alopecia totalis/universalis) showed higher clonality than normal scalp. TCRs were shared less clearly across patients than in mice, possibly for HLA-related reasons. Scalp sequencing also captures normal skin's resident alphabeta T cells.

Specimens obtained from alopecia areata patients comprised lesional scalp punch biopsies and peripheral blood. There are a few counts of this clone. Its antigen is still unknown. In each case, RNA was isolated and then reverse transcribed into cDNA as the sequencing template. Here immunoSEQ multiplex PCR was the method, and the copy in TCRdb shows in-frame clones only, minus some. This sample has some 120,000 clones; roughly 50% occur once, and the top ten carry over 9.5%. The CDR3 loop spans 13 amino acids. V shed 4 bases and J shed 0 bases, with 10 bases lying between them. Looked up from germline, CDR1 is SQVTM and CDR2 is ANQGSEA.

The chain combines TRBV29-1 with TRBJ2-7; D call uncertain. Sequencing used NKG2D-low CD8+ T cells sorted from blood. This receptor was identified in a human donor with alopecia areata. The CDR3 region is CSVGGTSSYEQYF. For the CDR3, the DNA is TGCAGCGTTGGCGGTACGAGCTCCTACGAGCAGTACTTC.